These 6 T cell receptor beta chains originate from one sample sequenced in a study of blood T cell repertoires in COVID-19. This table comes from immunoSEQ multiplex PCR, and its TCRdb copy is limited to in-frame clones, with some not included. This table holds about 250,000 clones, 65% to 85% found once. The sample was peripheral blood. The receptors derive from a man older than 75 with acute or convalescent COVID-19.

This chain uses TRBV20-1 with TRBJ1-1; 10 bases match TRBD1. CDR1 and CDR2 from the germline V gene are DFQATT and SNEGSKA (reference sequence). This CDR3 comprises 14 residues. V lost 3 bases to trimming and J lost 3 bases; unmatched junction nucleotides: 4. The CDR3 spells CSASRTGGYTEAFF. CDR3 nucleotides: TGCAGTGCTAGTCGGACAGGGGGATACACTGAAGCTTTCTTT.

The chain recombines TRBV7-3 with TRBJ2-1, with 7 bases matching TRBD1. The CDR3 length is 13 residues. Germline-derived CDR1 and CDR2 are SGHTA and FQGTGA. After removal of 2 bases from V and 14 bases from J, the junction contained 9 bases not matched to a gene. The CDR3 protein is CASSLSETGSKFF. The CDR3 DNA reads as TGTGCCAGCAGCTTATCTGAGACAGGGTCCAAGTTCTTC.

The CDR3 reads CASSLGAVGYTF. CDR3 sequence (DNA): TGTGCCAGCAGCTTAGGGGCAGTCGGCTACACCTTC. The chain carries TRBV7-9 and TRBJ1-2; D gene uncertain. The CDR3 is 12 residues long. V gave up 1 base and J gave up 8 bases, with 8 bases separating them. CDR1 is SEHNR, CDR2 FQNEAQ, per germline (reference sequence).

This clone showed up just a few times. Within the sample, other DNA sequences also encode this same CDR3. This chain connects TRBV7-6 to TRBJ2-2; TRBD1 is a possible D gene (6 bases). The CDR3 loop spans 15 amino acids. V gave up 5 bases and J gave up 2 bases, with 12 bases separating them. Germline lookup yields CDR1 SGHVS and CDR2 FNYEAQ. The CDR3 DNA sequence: TGTGCCAGCAGCCAGAGGACAGTCAACACCGGGGAGCTGTTTTTT. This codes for CASSQRTVNTGELFF.

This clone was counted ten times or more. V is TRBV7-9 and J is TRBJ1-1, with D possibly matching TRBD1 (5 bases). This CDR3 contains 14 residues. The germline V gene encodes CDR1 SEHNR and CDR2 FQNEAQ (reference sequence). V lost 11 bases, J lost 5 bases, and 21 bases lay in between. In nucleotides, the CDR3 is TGTGCCGCTCGTGGCAGGGAGGAAACTACTGAAGCTTTCTTT. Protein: CAARGREETTEAFF.

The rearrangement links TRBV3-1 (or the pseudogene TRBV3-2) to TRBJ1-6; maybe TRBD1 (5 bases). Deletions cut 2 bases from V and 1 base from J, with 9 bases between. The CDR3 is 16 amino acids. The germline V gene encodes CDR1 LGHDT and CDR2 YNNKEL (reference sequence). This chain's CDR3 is CASSQQGGSYNSPLHF. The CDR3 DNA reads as TGTGCCAGCAGCCAACAGGGTGGGTCCTATAATTCACCCCTCCACTTT.